A single sample is the source of the 30 T cell receptor beta chains below, sequenced in a study of T cells in Graves' hyperthyroidism and ophthalmopathy (dated by TCRdb to between 2019 and 2020). The library was made by multiplex PCR. These reads were obtained on an Illumina HiSeq 2000. Amplification of TCR beta CDR3 regions was carried out from RNA transcripts. The TCR CDR3 was subjected to a first round of RT-PCR using the HTBI primer set and the Qiagen OneStep RT-PCR kit. TCRdb trimmed the raw reads at Q25, called clones with MiXCR and kept productive beta chains. Rows merge per CDR3 protein into single entries with the most common DNA and genes. In this sample the table shows 250,000 to 300,000 distinct CDR3 sequences, about 14% of which occur a single time. Of the sample, roughly 13% is held by the ten largest clones. Sequencing input: blood. The receptors stem from a woman between 40 and 55 years old with Graves' hyperthyroidism that later progressed to Graves' ophthalmopathy.

Many counts were recorded for this clonotype. The chain combines TRBV28 with TRBJ1-5; possibly TRBD1 for D (5 bases). Trimming removed 4 bases from V and 6 bases from J, with 7 bases in between. The CDR3 is 12 amino acids. The germline V gene encodes CDR1 MDHEN and CDR2 SYDVKM. The DNA for the CDR3 is TGTGCCAGCAGTTCCGACAGTCAGCCCCAGCATTTT. Amino acid sequence: CASSSDSQPQHF.

The table lists this clonotype with many counts. This rearrangement joins TRBV12-3 or TRBV12-4 to TRBJ2-1; 10 nucleotides line up with TRBD2. Trimming took 7 bases from V and 4 from J; bases not matched to a gene: 7. The CDR3 runs 15 residues. CDR3 DNA: TGTGCCAGCAAGACCGGACTAGCGGAGTACAATGAGCAGTTCTTC. Its protein is CASKTGLAEYNEQFF.

In its sample, this clonotype was seen many times. The chain employs TRBV18 and TRBJ2-7, with a possible D match to TRBD1 (6 bases). From germline, CDR1 is KGHSH and CDR2 LQKENI. The CDR3 length is 13 residues. Trimming removed 1 base from V and 6 bases from J, with 10 bases in between. CDR3 residues: CASSPQARGEQYF. CDR3 sequence (DNA): TGTGCCAGCTCACCACAGGCCAGGGGCGAGCAGTACTTC. Filled out from reference TRBV18 and TRBJ2-7, the complete variable domain reads NAGVMQNPRHLVRRRGQEARLRCSPMKGHSHVYWYRQLPEEGLKFMVYLQKENIIDESGMPKERFSAEFPKEGPSILRIQQVVRGDSAAYFCASSPQARGEQYFGPGTRLTVT.

The V gene is TRBV3-1, the J gene TRBJ1-2, with TRBD1 matching over 7 bases. Germline assignment: CDR1 LGHDT and CDR2 YNNKEL (reference sequence). Trimming at V came to 4 bases and at J to 0 bases, leaving 5 bases not matched to a gene. The CDR3 is 15 amino acids. The CDR3 protein is CASSPGQAPNYGYTF. In DNA, the CDR3 is TGTGCCAGCAGCCCCGGACAGGCTCCTAACTATGGCTACACCTTC.

The gene calls are TRBV12-3 or TRBV12-4 and TRBJ1-5; 10 bases are a match to TRBD1. The CDR3 extends over 17 amino acids. With V trimmed by 4 bases and J by 0 bases, 6 bases remained unmatched. This CDR3 is CASSSGTGANSNQPQHF. The CDR3 nucleotides read TGTGCCAGCAGTTCCGGGACAGGGGCGAATAGCAATCAGCCCCAGCATTTT.

This clonotype was recorded at least ten times. The DNA of the CDR3 is TGTGCCAGCAGTTTATACGCTTTACGCACAGATACGCAGTATTTT. Translated, it gives CASSLYALRTDTQYF. The chain couples TRBV27 to TRBJ2-3; no firm D call. Germline V gene data show CDR1 as MNHEY and CDR2 as SMNVEV (reference sequence). The CDR3 runs to 15 residues. V was pared by 1 base and J by 1 base, with 9 bases between.

This clonotype was counted ten times or more. The V and J genes are TRBV20-1 and TRBJ2-7; D not certain. This CDR3 comprises 14 residues. Germline CDR1 and CDR2: DFQATT and SNEGSKA (reference sequence). With 2 bases removed from V and 1 base from J, the gap between germline ends came to 12 bases. In DNA form, the CDR3 reads TGCAGTGCTAGACCGACTGTCGGATCCTACGAGCAGTACTTC. As protein: CSARPTVGSYEQYF.

This clonotype has a count of ten or more. The V gene is TRBV11-2, the J gene TRBJ1-1; D not certain. The V end lost 4 bases, the J end lost 7 bases, and 16 bases lay between the germline ends. The CDR3 contains 14 residues. Germline V gives CDR1 SGHAT, CDR2 FQNNGV. The CDR3 loop is CASSSLSATFEAFF. The DNA of the CDR3 is TGTGCCAGCAGCTCCCTCTCAGCAACCTTTGAAGCTTTCTTT.

The table lists this clonotype with a few counts. As DNA, the CDR3 is TGCGCCAGCACTACAGAGGTGACAGATACGCAGTATTTT. Amino acid sequence: CASTTEVTDTQYF. The chain has TRBV5-1 and TRBJ2-3; D call uncertain. V lost 6 bases and J lost 3, with 11 bases in between. The CDR3 has 13 residues. CDR1 is SGHRS, CDR2 YFSETQ, per germline.

This clonotype was seen at least ten times. V and J are TRBV6-1 and TRBJ2-7, with 7 bases matching TRBD1. The CDR3 has 16 amino acids. With 5 bases clipped from V and 4 bases from J, the junction kept 14 bases outside the gene matches. CDR1 MNHNS and CDR2 SASEGT come from the germline V gene. This chain's CDR3 is CASSMGHGQVDYEQYF. The DNA of the CDR3 is TGTGCCAGCAGTATGGGACACGGACAGGTCGATTACGAGCAGTACTTC.

This clonotype has at least ten counts. CDR3 in DNA: TGTGCCAGCAGTCTAAGTGGGGACAGTAACACTGAAGCTTTCTTT. This translates into CASSLSGDSNTEAFF. The J gene is TRBJ1-1, the V gene TRBV6-1, with 7 bases lining up with TRBD1. The V and J ends lost 5 bases and 2 bases, in that order; junction bases with no gene match: 8. This CDR3 has 15 amino acids. Germline assignment: CDR1 MNHNS and CDR2 SASEGT.

This chain joins TRBV30 and TRBJ1-2, with no clear D. Germline lookup yields CDR1 GTSNPN and CDR2 SVGIG (reference sequence). V gave up 3 bases and J gave up 3 bases, with 11 bases separating them. The CDR3 runs to 13 residues. CDR3 amino acids: CAWRAGGHYGYTF. CDR3 nucleotides: TGTGCCTGGAGGGCAGGCGGGCACTATGGCTACACCTTC.

This clonotype was detected many times. J is TRBJ2-7 and V is TRBV14; no firm D call. CDR1 is SGHDN and CDR2 is FVKESK in the germline V gene. The V gene lost 0 bases and the J gene lost 3 bases, with 12 bases spanning the gap. This CDR3 is built from 15 residues. The CDR3 region is CASSQEGNRYYEQYF. The CDR3 DNA follows: TGTGCCAGCAGCCAAGAGGGGAACAGATACTACGAGCAGTACTTC.

This clonotype was observed many times. This chain links TRBV12-3 or TRBV12-4 with TRBJ1-5, with a possible D match to TRBD1 (6 bases). There are 15 residues in the CDR3. V dropped 3 bases and J dropped 2 bases, with 11 bases sitting between them. The CDR3 here is CASSFMPGGNQPQHF. The CDR3 DNA reads as TGTGCCAGCAGTTTCATGCCAGGGGGCAATCAGCCCCAGCATTTT.

This clonotype was seen repeatedly, ten times or more. The chain combines TRBV12-3 or TRBV12-4 with TRBJ2-2; no definite D call. The V and J ends lost 0 bases and 7 bases respectively, with 9 bases between them. The CDR3 runs to 14 residues. As DNA, the CDR3 is TGTGCCAGCAGTTTAGCGCAATTGGACGGGGAGCTGTTTTTT. It codes for CASSLAQLDGELFF.

Many counts were recorded for this clonotype. The V and J genes are TRBV6-6 and TRBJ2-3; D is unclear. The CDR3 sequence is 13 residues long. CDR1 and CDR2 (germline): MNHNY, SVGAGI (reference sequence). V was clipped by 2 bases and J by 2 bases, with 5 bases between them. The CDR3 reads CASSYDLTDTQYF. The CDR3 DNA is TGTGCCAGCAGTTACGACCTCACAGATACGCAGTATTTT.

There are many counts of this clonotype. The J gene is TRBJ1-2, the V gene TRBV27; a possible D gene is TRBD1 (6 bases). With 3 bases removed from V and 5 bases from J, the gap between germline ends came to 16 bases. In germline, CDR1 is MNHEY, CDR2 SMNVEV (reference sequence). CDR3 size: 15 residues. CDR3 bases: TGTGCCAGCAGTTTGGAGGGGGGAATGAGTTATGGCTACACCTTC. Encoded protein: CASSLEGGMSYGYTF.

This clonotype has at least ten counts. The V call is TRBV2, the J call TRBJ2-1; 8 bases map to TRBD2. This CDR3 comprises 15 residues. Germline trimming cut 6 bases from V and 7 bases from J; bases unmatched to any gene: 11. Germline assignment: CDR1 SNHLY and CDR2 FYNNEI. The CDR3 region has the DNA TGTGCCAGCAGCGCTTTAGCGGGAAGGAGGAATGAGCAGTTCTTC. The encoded protein is CASSALAGRRNEQFF.

This clonotype was observed many times. The V and J genes are TRBV7-2 and TRBJ2-5; D gene uncertain. The germline V gene encodes CDR1 SGHTA and CDR2 FQGNSA. The CDR3 length is 13 residues. Trimming shortened V by 6 bases and J by 3 bases, and 11 bases separated the two germline ends. CDR3 DNA sequence: TGTGCCAGCAGTCCCCACTATGAAGAGACCCAGTACTTC. It codes for CASSPHYEETQYF.

This rearrangement joins TRBV6-9 to TRBJ1-1, with D possibly being TRBD1 (5 bases). The germline V gene encodes CDR1 MNHGY and CDR2 SVAAGI. With 7 bases removed from V and 5 bases from J, the gap between germline ends came to 17 bases. The CDR3 loop spans 14 amino acids. The CDR3 protein is CASNSGGWGTEAFF. The CDR3 coding sequence is TGTGCCAGCAATTCCGGGGGGTGGGGGACTGAAGCTTTCTTT.

Ten or more counts support this clonotype. The chain joins TRBV9 to TRBJ2-1; D is unresolved. The CDR3 has 11 residues. Germline CDR1 SGDLS, CDR2 YYNGEE. Trimming left V 0 bases short and J 7 bases short, with 2 bases between. The CDR3 loop is CASSVENEQFF. CDR3 DNA sequence: TGTGCCAGCAGCGTAGAGAATGAGCAGTTCTTC.

The CDR3 is CSARESGEAQPQHF. Here the CDR3 DNA reads TGCAGTGCTAGAGAATCAGGGGAGGCTCAGCCCCAGCATTTT. This chain connects TRBV20-1 to TRBJ1-5, with a possible D match to TRBD1 (6 bases). The CDR3 covers 14 residues. Germline CDR1 is DFQATT and CDR2 is SNEGSKA (reference sequence). V lost 0 bases and J lost 6, with 12 bases in between.

This clonotype has more than one count but fewer than ten. DNA for the CDR3: TGTGCCAGTAAAATCAGGGGCTACAATGAGCAGTTCTTC. Protein sequence: CASKIRGYNEQFF. The V and J genes are TRBV19 and TRBJ2-1; maybe TRBD1 (6 bases). CDR1 and CDR2 from the germline V gene are LNHDA and SQIVND (reference sequence). CDR3 length: 13 amino acids. Trimming removed 7 bases at V and 3 bases at J, with 10 bases between.

As DNA, the CDR3 is TGCGCCAGCAACCCTAGATCGGGGAAGAATGAGCAGTTCTTC. Its protein product is CASNPRSGKNEQFF. The rearrangement uses TRBV5-1 and TRBJ2-1; possible D gene TRBD2, 5 bases. Per germline, CDR1 SGHRS and CDR2 YFSETQ. V was cut by 6 bases and J by 7 bases, with 17 bases left in between. The CDR3 is made up of 14 amino acids.

In this sample, this clonotype turned up many times. The rearrangement uses TRBV20-1 and TRBJ2-7, with 9 nucleotides matching TRBD1. Germline V gene lookup returns CDR1 DFQATT and CDR2 SNEGSKA (reference sequence). The CDR3 length is 14 residues. V lost 3 bases, J lost 5 bases, and 8 bases stayed unmatched. CDR3 nucleotide sequence: TGCAGTGCTAGGGATGGGACAGGGTCCCACGAGCAGTACTTC. It specifies CSARDGTGSHEQYF.

Many counts were recorded for this clonotype. The rearrangement links TRBV5-1 to TRBJ2-7; 9 bases align to TRBD1. The trim removed 5 bases at V and 3 bases at J, leaving 3 bases unmatched. Germline V gene sequence: CDR1 SGHRS, CDR2 YFSETQ. The CDR3 length is 13 residues. DNA for the CDR3: TGCGCCAGCAGTTGGGACAGGGACTACGAGCAGTACTTC. Residues: CASSWDRDYEQYF.

This clonotype has a count of ten or more. The V and J genes are TRBV2 and TRBJ2-5; no reliable D call. CDR1 is SNHLY and CDR2 is FYNNEI in the germline V gene. V lost 3 bases and J 2 bases, leaving 19 bases between the germline ends. The CDR3 runs 17 residues. The CDR3 here is CASSDVLGFNGQETQYF. The CDR3 bases are TGTGCCAGCAGTGATGTTCTGGGGTTCAACGGGCAAGAGACCCAGTACTTC.

This clonotype was seen repeatedly, ten times or more. This chain links TRBV19 with TRBJ2-5; TRBD2 matches 7 bases. The germline CDR1 and CDR2 sequences are LNHDA and SQIVND (reference sequence). The CDR3 is made up of 16 amino acids. V lost 6 bases and J lost 6; bases outside the gene matches: 16. The CDR3 is CASSPHMEGGPKTQYF. In nucleotides, the CDR3 is TGTGCCAGTAGCCCCCACATGGAGGGAGGGCCGAAGACCCAGTACTTC.

This clonotype was recorded at least ten times. The chain uses TRBV28 and TRBJ1-1; D remains unclear. The V and J ends lost 5 bases and 1 base respectively, with 5 bases between them. Germline-derived CDR1 and CDR2 are MDHEN and SYDVKM. The CDR3 contains 12 residues. CDR3 DNA: TGTGCCAGCAGTCGCAGGAACACTGAAGCTTTCTTT. Translation gives CASSRRNTEAFF.

In regard to this clonotype: This clone may be a read error of a much larger clone one base away. The genes are TRBV20-1 and TRBJ1-3, with TRBD1 matching 10 bases. This CDR3 is 17 amino acids long. Germline CDR1 reads DFQATT; CDR2 reads SNEGSKA (reference sequence). The V gene end was trimmed by 3 bases and the J gene end by 6 bases; junction bases not matched to a gene: 14. DNA for the CDR3: TGCAGTGCTAGTTTCGGGACAGGGGATGGCTCCGAAAACACCATATATTTT. This encodes CSASFGTGDGSENTIYF.